What follows are 3 T cell receptor beta chains derived from one specimen sequenced in a study of spatial heterogeneity in lung cancer. Time point given: sample taken at primary tumor resection. These TCRs are of unknown antigen specificity. Study-wide results and limits: Within tumors, counts of expanded alpha and beta TCRs tracked tumor mutation counts.

A single record per CDR3 protein comes from TCRdb applying MiXCR to the 5' RACE reads. The sample has about 25,000 distinct CDR3 sequences; roughly 8.3% are singletons. This sample comprised lung tumor tissue, obtained at surgery. These receptors originate from a male donor with early-stage non-small cell lung cancer.

The rearrangement uses TRBV7-8 and TRBJ1-1; D not certain. The CDR3 extends over 12 amino acids. Per germline, CDR1 SGHVS and CDR2 FQNEAQ. The germline V and J ends were trimmed by 5 bases and 2 bases, with 6 bases remaining between them. CDR3 sequence: CASSPINTEAFF. CDR3 DNA sequence: TGTGCCAGCAGCCCAATTAACACTGAAGCTTTCTTT.

Judged by abundance, this clonotype is medium-sized. The rearrangement uses TRBV28 and TRBJ2-3; D is uncertain. V shed 2 bases and J shed 9 bases, with 6 bases lying between them. CDR1 and CDR2 (germline): MDHEN, SYDVKM. The CDR3 runs to 11 residues. The CDR3 reads CASSLASTQYF. The CDR3 DNA reads as TGTGCCAGCAGTTTAGCCTCCACGCAGTATTTT.

This clonotype was counted many times. The chain joins TRBV7-2 to TRBJ2-1; possibly TRBD1 or TRBD2 for D (6 bases each). Germline CDR1 and CDR2: SGHTA and FQGNSA. V was pared by 0 bases and J by 10 bases, with 16 bases between. CDR3 length equals 15 residues. This chain's CDR3 is CASSLAMRGEREQFF. The CDR3 DNA follows: TGTGCCAGCAGCTTAGCGATGAGGGGGGAGAGGGAGCAGTTCTTC.